The subject of this entry is one T cell receptor (beta chain). The antigen is undetermined. The data belong to a study of response to subunit inactivated influenza vaccine. From the RT-PCR reads, TCRdb called clonotypes with MiXCR, one entry per CDR3 protein. Seen here are about 190,000 distinct CDR3 sequences, approximately 15% observed once, and the top ten hold approximately 24%. Germline V gene data show CDR1 as SEHNR and CDR2 as FQNEAQ (reference sequence). The CDR3 runs 12 residues. V dropped 0 bases and J dropped 6 bases, with 4 bases sitting between them. Study results and limitations: T cells newly recruited by each seasonal influenza vaccination are few, the authors suggested.

The source material was CD8+ T cells sorted from PBMCs, sampled roughly 5 days after vaccination. This sequence originates from a man in his fifties or sixties who received an inactivated influenza vaccine. This sequence joins TRBV7-9 and TRBJ2-3; D is ambiguous. The CDR3 nucleotides read TGTGCCAGCAGCTTAGCTCACGATACGCAGTATTTT. The encoded protein is CASSLAHDTQYF.